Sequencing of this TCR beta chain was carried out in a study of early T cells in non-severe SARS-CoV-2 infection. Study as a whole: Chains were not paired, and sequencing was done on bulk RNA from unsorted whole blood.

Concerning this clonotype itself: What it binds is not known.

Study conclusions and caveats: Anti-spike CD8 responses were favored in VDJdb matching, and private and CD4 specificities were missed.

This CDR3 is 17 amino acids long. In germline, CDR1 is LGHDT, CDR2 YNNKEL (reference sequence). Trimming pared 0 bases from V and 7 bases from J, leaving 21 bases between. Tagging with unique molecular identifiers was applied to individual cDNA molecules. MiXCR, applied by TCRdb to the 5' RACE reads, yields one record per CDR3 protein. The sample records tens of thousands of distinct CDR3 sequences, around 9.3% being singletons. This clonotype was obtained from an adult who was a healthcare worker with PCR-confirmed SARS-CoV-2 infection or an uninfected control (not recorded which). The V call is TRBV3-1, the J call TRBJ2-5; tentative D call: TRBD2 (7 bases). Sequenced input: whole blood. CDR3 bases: TGTGCCAGCAGCCAAGAAGTGGGCGGGGGACACCTGGGGACCCAGTACTTC. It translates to CASSQEVGGGHLGTQYF.